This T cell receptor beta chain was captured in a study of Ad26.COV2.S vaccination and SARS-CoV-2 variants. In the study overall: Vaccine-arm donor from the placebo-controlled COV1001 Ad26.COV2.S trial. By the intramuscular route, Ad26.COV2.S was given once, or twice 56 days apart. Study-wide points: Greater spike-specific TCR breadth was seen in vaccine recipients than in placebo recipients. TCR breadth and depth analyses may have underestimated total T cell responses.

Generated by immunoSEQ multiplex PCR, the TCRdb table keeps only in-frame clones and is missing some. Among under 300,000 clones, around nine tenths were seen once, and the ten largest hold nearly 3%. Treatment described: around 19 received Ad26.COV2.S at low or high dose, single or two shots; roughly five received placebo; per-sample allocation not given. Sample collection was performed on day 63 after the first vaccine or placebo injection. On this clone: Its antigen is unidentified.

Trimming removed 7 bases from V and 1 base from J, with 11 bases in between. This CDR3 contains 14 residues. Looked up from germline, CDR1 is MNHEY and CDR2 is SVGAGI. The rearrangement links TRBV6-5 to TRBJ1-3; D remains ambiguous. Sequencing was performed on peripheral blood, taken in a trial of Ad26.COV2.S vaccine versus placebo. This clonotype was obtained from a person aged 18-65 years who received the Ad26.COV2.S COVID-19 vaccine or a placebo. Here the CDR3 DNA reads TGTGCCAGCATCCCAGGAGGGTCTGGAAACACCATATATTTT. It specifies CASIPGGSGNTIYF.